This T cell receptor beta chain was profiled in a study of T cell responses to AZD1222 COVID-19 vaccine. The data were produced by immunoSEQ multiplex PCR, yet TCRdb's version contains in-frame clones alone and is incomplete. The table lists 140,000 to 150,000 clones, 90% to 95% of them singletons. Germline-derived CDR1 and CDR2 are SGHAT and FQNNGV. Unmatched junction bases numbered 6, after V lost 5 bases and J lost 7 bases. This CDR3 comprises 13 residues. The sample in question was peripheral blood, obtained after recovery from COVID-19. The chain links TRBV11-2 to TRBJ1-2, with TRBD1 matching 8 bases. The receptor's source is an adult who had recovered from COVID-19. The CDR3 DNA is TGTGCCAGCAGCCCCGGACAGGGAATTGGCTACACCTTC. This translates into CASSPGQGIGYTF.